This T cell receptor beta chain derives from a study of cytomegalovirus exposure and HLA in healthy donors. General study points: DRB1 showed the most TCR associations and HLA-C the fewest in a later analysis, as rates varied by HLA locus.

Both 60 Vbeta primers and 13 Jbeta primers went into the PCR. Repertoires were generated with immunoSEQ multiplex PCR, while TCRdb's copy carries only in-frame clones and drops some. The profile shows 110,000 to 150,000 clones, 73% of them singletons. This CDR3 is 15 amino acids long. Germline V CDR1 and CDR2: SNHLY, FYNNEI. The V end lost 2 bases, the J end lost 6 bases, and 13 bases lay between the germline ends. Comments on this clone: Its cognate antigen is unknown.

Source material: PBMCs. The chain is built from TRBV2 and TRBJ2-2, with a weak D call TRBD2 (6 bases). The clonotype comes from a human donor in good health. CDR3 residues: CASSERGAGPGELFF. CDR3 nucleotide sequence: TGTGCCAGCAGTGAAAGAGGGGCGGGACCCGGGGAGCTGTTTTTT.